Each of the 5 T cell receptor beta chains below was sequenced from the same sample in a study of vaccination and CD4 T cells after COVID-19. Their antigen targets remain unknown. The Oncomine TCR Beta short-read assay sequenced DNA from cultured CD4+ T cells. TCRdb reprocessed the PCR reads with MiXCR, giving one entry per CDR3 protein. In the table there are roughly 13,000 distinct CDR3 sequences, roughly 60% of which are singletons. As for treatment: approximately nine-day PBMC culture with coronavirus spike peptide pools or control peptides (ViraFEST assay). Sequenced input: CD4+ T cells from blood, cultured in vitro. The receptors come from a human donor who had recovered from COVID-19.

This clonotype was recorded once. V and J are TRBV4-1 and TRBJ1-6; D unresolved. Germline-derived CDR1 and CDR2 are MGHRA and YSYEKL. Trimming cost V 4 bases and J 7 bases, with 14 bases left between them. This CDR3 has 15 amino acids. CDR3 sequence: CASSRDGIRNSPLHF. The CDR3 region has the DNA TGCGCCAGCAGCCGTGACGGGATACGCAATTCACCCCTCCACTTT.

This clonotype is a singleton in its sample. The chain joins TRBV20-1 to TRBJ1-2; TRBD1 matches 8 bases. V gave up 4 bases and J gave up 2 bases; unmatched junction bases: 6. Germline loops: CDR1 DFQATT, CDR2 SNEGSKA (reference sequence). This CDR3 is 14 amino acids long. The CDR3 region has the DNA TGCAGTGCTAACCGACAGGGGAGCAACTATGGCTACACCTTC. Translating it yields CSANRQGSNYGYTF.

Relative to its sample, this clonotype is medium-sized. This chain connects TRBV24-1 to TRBJ2-1, with D hard to call. Germline-derived CDR1 and CDR2 are KGHDR and SFDVKD. V lost 1 base and J 6 bases, leaving 15 bases between the germline ends. This CDR3 has 16 residues. CDR3 DNA: TGTGCCACCAGTGATTTTGATGGGAAGCGTCTCAATGAGCAGTTCTTC. Encoded protein: CATSDFDGKRLNEQFF.

This chain links TRBV7-3 with TRBJ1-6; D gene unclear. This CDR3 spans 14 amino acids. The germline V and J ends were trimmed by 3 bases and 4 bases, with 7 bases remaining between them. CDR1 and CDR2 (germline): SGHTA, FQGTGA. The CDR3 bases are TGTGCCAGCAGCTTGAACAAATATAATTCACCCCTCCACTTT. The encoded protein is CASSLNKYNSPLHF. The entire variable domain, with the rest obtained from reference TRBV7-3 and TRBJ1-6, is as follows: GAGVSQTPSNKVTEKGKYVELRCDPISGHTALYWYRQSLGQGPEFLIYFQGTGAADDSGLPNDRFFAVRPEGSVSTLKIQRTERGDSAVYLCASSLNKYNSPLHFGNGTRLTVT.

This rearrangement joins TRBV30 to TRBJ1-2, with D unresolved. The germline gives CDR1 GTSNPN, CDR2 SVGIG (reference sequence). This CDR3 has 13 residues. Deletions cut 3 bases from V and 8 bases from J, with 16 bases between. The CDR3 loop is CAWRIGRVGGYTF. CDR3 nucleotide sequence: TGTGCCTGGAGAATCGGACGGGTAGGAGGCTACACCTTC. Together with reference TRBV30 and TRBJ1-2, the CDR3 gives the full variable domain: SQTIHQWPATLVQPVGSPLSLECTVEGTSNPNLYWYRQAAGRGLQLLFYSVGIGQISSEVPQNLSASRPQDRQFILSSKKLLLSDSGFYLCAWRIGRVGGYTFGSGTRLTVV.